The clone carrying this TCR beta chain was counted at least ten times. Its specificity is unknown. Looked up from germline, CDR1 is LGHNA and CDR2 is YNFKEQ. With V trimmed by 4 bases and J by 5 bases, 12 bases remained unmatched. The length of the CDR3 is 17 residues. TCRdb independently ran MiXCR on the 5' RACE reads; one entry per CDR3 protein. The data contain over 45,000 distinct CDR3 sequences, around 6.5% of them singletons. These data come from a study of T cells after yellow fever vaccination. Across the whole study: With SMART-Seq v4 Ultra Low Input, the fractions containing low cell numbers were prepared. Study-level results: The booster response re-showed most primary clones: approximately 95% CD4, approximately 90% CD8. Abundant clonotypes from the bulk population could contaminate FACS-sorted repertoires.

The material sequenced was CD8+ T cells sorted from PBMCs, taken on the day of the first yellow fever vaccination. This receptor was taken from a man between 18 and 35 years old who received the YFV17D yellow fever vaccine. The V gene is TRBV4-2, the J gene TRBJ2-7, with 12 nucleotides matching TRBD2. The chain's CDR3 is CASSPSPSGGAQDEQYF. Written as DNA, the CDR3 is TGTGCCAGCAGCCCATCCCCTAGCGGGGGGGCCCAGGACGAGCAGTACTTC.